This T cell receptor beta chain was identified during a study of T cell responses to AZD1222 COVID-19 vaccine. This CDR3 spans 14 amino acids. Trimming took 5 bases from V and 3 from J, leaving 11 bases between them. CDR1 is SQVTM, CDR2 ANQGSEA, per germline. TCRdb keeps only in-frame clones here, not all; method: immunoSEQ multiplex PCR. The repertoire holds approximately 110,000 clones, with 85% to 90% as singletons. This clonotype originated in an adult in good health. Source: peripheral blood, taken on day 0 of AZD1222 vaccination. The chain has TRBV29-1 and TRBJ1-6; no clear D. The CDR3, as DNA: TGCAGCGTTAGACAAAGAAACTATAATTCACCCCTCCACTTT. It yields the protein CSVRQRNYNSPLHF.